This T cell receptor beta chain was recorded in a study of T cell responses to AZD1222 COVID-19 vaccine (dated by TCRdb to about 2021). A note on the overall study: A total of just over 230 trial participants underwent TCR sequencing, of whom 200 to 220 received two doses of AZD1222 and roughly 25 received two doses of the MenACWY control vaccine. Enrollment into the trials was organized by age into subgroups of 18-55, 56-69 and 70-plus years, and those subgroups contained about 160, 30 and 59 TCR-sequenced participants, respectively. Broad study findings and their caveats: Participants were mostly white British and included more females than males, and it was suggested by the authors that clonal diversity may have been underestimated. Nearly half of unique spike-specific TCRs reportedly recognized epitopes outside regions mutated in the B.1.351 and B.1.1.7 variants. After two AZD1222 doses, both the breadth and the depth of spike-specific TCRs were significantly higher than at day 0 and than in MenACWY recipients. Because no day 14 peak-response samples were available, the repertoires could be characterized only after the peak T cell response. The 56-69-year group was small, and its depth increase did not reach significance, likely because of low power. The whole spike protein was spanned by vaccine-associated CD4 TCRs, and dominant responses were seen in regions 160-218 and 743-854. Conclusions about previously exposed vaccinees are limited because only a handful of AZD1222 recipients were SARS-CoV-2 seropositive at baseline.

CDR1 and CDR2 are drawn from the germline V gene (reference sequence): SEHNR, FQNEAQ. V drops 3 bases and J drops 1 base, leaving 9 bases in between. The CDR3 goes from the cysteine to the phenylalanine over 14 residues. The CDR3 DNA has 42 bases and is translated from base 1. The sample's time point, from its label and the paper: about 28 days (+/-7) after the second vaccine dose. AZD1222 recipients given second doses at about 4 weeks or at about 12 weeks were pooled, since spike-specific TCR depth and breadth were not found to differ between the two schedules. Samples from vaccinated people were obtained from the UK trials COV001 and COV002, which included a single-blind randomized controlled phase 2/3 trial of AZD1222 (ChAdOx1 nCoV-19) in healthy adults. For TCRbeta chain sequencing, PBMC samples from trial participants were taken at day 0 and at day 28 after the second dose. The CDR3 regions of human TCRbeta chains were subjected to immunosequencing. Turning to the authors' computational methods: TCRs in the repertoires were compared against a reference library of SARS-CoV-2-specific TCRs that had been generated with the MIRA antigen-specificity platform. Breadth was defined as the fraction of unique TCRs that were SARS-CoV-2-associated, and depth was defined as the fraction of total T cells that were SARS-CoV-2-associated. Using the MIRA data, each spike-specific TCR was mapped to the spike region that the TCR reacts to and placed in a CD4 or CD8 class. Log10-transformed breadth and depth values were compared by one-way ANOVA with Sidak's multiple comparisons tests. Here the immuneACCESS table is served through TCRdb, limited to in-frame sequences with V and J called. Missing clones are a known gap in these copies; in checked studies unresolved V genes cover under half, and the rest lacks a known reason. From that table come the V and J calls and clone size; the DNA was used to work out D and trimming. The sample table contains more than 90,000 clones; only one count was recorded for about nine tenths of them. 15% to 20% of the sample comes from the top ten.

For this clone: The target of this receptor is not known. Base qualities are not recorded, but no much larger clone differs from it by a single base. Other DNA sequences in the same sample also yield this CDR3.

The sequencing here drew on peripheral blood, taken 28 days after the second AZD1222 dose. The chain joins TRBV7-9 to TRBJ1-2, with no D gene named confidently. This TCR was recovered from an adult who received the AZD1222 COVID-19 vaccine. Here the CDR3 is given as CASSLGGLNYGYTF. The nucleotide sequence reads as follows: TGTGCCAGCAGCTTGGGCGGTCTTAACTATGGCTACACCTTC.